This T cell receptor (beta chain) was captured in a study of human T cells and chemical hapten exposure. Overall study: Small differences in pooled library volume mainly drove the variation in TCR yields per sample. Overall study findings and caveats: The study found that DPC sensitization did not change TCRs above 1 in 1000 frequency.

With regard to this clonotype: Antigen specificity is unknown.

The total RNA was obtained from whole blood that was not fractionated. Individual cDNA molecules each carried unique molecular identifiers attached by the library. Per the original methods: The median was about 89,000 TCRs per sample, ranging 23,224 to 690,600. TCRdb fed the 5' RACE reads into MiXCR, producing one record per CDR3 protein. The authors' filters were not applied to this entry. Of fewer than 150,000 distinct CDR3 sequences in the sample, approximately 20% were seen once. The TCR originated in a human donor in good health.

The CDR3 reads CASTPGVQGTYQPQHF. The CDR3 DNA follows: TGTGCCAGCACTCCTGGGGTGCAGGGGACTTATCAGCCCCAGCATTTT. The genes are TRBV28 and TRBJ1-5; D is perhaps TRBD1 (6 bases). Germline loops: CDR1 MDHEN, CDR2 SYDVKM. The CDR3 is 16 residues long. Between the trimmed V and J ends, which lost 7 bases and 5 bases, there was a span of 21 bases.